This record looks at one T cell receptor beta chain sequence and its context. In the original analysis: Researchers report that nucleated cell counts were estimated from reference gene primer amplification. Method: immunoSEQ multiplex PCR; TCRdb's copy keeps in-frame clones and lacks some. The D gene and trimming were derived from the DNA, and the V and J assignments and clone size from that table. The table records tens of thousands of clones, approximately 82% of them present only once. The data are from a study of blood T cell repertoires in COVID-19. Study overall: Sample material is recorded as cDNA or gDNA derived from T cells, B-cell-depleted T cells, or PBMCs.

The germline gives CDR1 LNHDA, CDR2 SQIVND (reference sequence). CDR3 length: 11 amino acids. V shed 10 bases and J 6 bases; nucleotides not matched to a gene: 5. The sample consisted of peripheral blood. The clonotype was recovered from a man aged 50 or older with active or convalescent COVID-19. The chain employs TRBV19 and TRBJ2-7; 8 bases are a match to TRBD2. CDR3 residues: CATRRGGEQYF. CDR3 DNA: TGTGCCACCCGACGGGGGGGCGAGCAGTACTTC.